Below, 22 T cell receptor beta chains from the same sample are listed, as sequenced in a study of T cells after yellow fever vaccination. TCRdb re-derived calls from the 5' RACE reads in MiXCR, one entry per CDR3 protein. The profile shows 250,000 to 350,000 distinct CDR3 sequences, about 6.9% of them singletons. Specimen: PBMCs, collected about 41 days after the first yellow fever vaccination. The receptors originated from a man younger than 35 who received the YFV17D yellow fever vaccine.

This clonotype was recorded many times. The chain combines TRBV2 with TRBJ1-6; 7 bases agree with TRBD1. Germline values: CDR1 SNHLY, CDR2 FYNNEI. CDR3 length equals 14 residues. The trim removed 11 bases at V and 4 bases at J, leaving 8 bases unmatched. The CDR3: CAAAYRGYNSPLHF. The DNA for the CDR3 is TGTGCCGCAGCCTACAGGGGTTATAATTCACCCCTCCACTTT.

This clonotype showed up just a few times. The DNA for the CDR3 is TGTGCCAGCAGCTTAACAAAACCCTACGAGCAGTACTTC. As protein: CASSLTKPYEQYF. The chain joins TRBV7-2 to TRBJ2-7; D not certain. Trimming took 2 bases from V and 2 from J, leaving 7 bases between them. Germline CDR1 reads SGHTA; CDR2 reads FQGNSA. CDR3 length equals 13 residues.

V gene TRBV20-1 combines with J gene TRBJ1-2; the D is unclear. The CDR3 length is 15 residues. V was cut by 3 bases and J by 3 bases, with 17 bases left in between. Germline assignment: CDR1 DFQATT and CDR2 SNEGSKA (reference sequence). CDR3 DNA: TGCAGTGCTAGTCCTGGTACATCTAAGGACTATGGCTACACCTTC. This gives the protein CSASPGTSKDYGYTF.

This clonotype occurred many times. This chain joins TRBV5-5 and TRBJ2-7; D gene unclear. Germline CDR1 is SGHKS and CDR2 is YYEKEE (reference sequence). The CDR3 is made up of 15 amino acids. With 0 bases removed from V and 2 bases from J, the gap between germline ends came to 12 bases. CDR3 region: CASSLVAIPTYEQYF. CDR3 coding DNA: TGTGCCAGCAGCTTGGTAGCAATCCCCACCTACGAGCAGTACTTC.

This clonotype came up a few times. The CDR3 DNA reads TGTGCCAGCAGCCCCGTCGGGGGGATAGGGCTAAACACTGAAGCTTTCTTT. Encoded protein: CASSPVGGIGLNTEAFF. This chain uses TRBV7-9 with TRBJ1-1, with a possible D match to TRBD1 (5 bases). The germline gives CDR1 SEHNR, CDR2 FQNEAQ (reference sequence). The CDR3 contains 17 residues. Trimming removed 5 bases at V and 2 bases at J, with 21 bases between.

This clonotype was counted only a few times. The chain is built from TRBV30 and TRBJ2-5, with 9 bases fitting TRBD2. The ends lost 3 bases at V and 5 bases at J; junction bases unmatched: 7. Germline CDR1 GTSNPN, CDR2 SVGIG (reference sequence). The CDR3 has 14 residues. The CDR3 region has the DNA TGTGCCTGGAGCCTCGGGACTAGCTGGGAGACCCAGTACTTC. Protein product: CAWSLGTSWETQYF.

The genes are TRBV30 and TRBJ2-2; D is perhaps TRBD1 or TRBD2 (5 bases each). Germline-derived CDR1 and CDR2 are GTSNPN and SVGIG (reference sequence). The CDR3 contains 13 residues. Between the trimmed V and J ends, which lost 1 base and 2 bases, there was a span of 5 bases. The CDR3 loop reads CAWSGDNTGELFF. CDR3 in DNA: TGTGCCTGGAGTGGGGACAACACCGGGGAGCTGTTTTTT.

This clonotype has only a few counts. The CDR3 nucleotides are TGTGCCATCAGTGCGGGGACTAGCGGACACACAGATACGCAGTATTTT. It specifies CAISAGTSGHTDTQYF. The chain links TRBV10-3 to TRBJ2-3; 11 positions agree with TRBD2. Germline trimming cut 4 bases from V and 2 bases from J; bases unmatched to any gene: 5. This CDR3 is built from 16 residues. The V gene's germline CDR1 is ENHRY and CDR2 SYGVKD.

The chain has TRBV5-4 and TRBJ1-1; possibly TRBD1 for D (5 bases). Trimming pared 1 base from V and 0 bases from J, leaving 16 bases between. In germline, CDR1 is SGHNT, CDR2 YYREEE (reference sequence). The CDR3 runs 17 residues. The CDR3 protein is CASSLPGDGDLNTEAFF. CDR3 bases: TGTGCCAGCAGCTTGCCTGGGGACGGCGACTTGAACACTGAAGCTTTCTTT. Full variable domain (outside the CDR3, taken from reference TRBV5-4 and TRBJ1-1): ETGVTQSPTHLIKTRGQQVTLRCSSQSGHNTVSWYQQALGQGPQFIFQYYREEENGRGNFPPRFSGLQFPNYSSELNVNALELDDSALYLCASSLPGDGDLNTEAFFGQGTRLTVV.

In this sample, this clonotype turned up many times. The chain has TRBV5-1 and TRBJ2-1; D not certain. Trimming cost V 1 base and J 4 bases, with 9 bases left between them. The germline V gene encodes CDR1 SGHRS and CDR2 YFSETQ. The CDR3 covers 14 residues. CDR3 sequence: CASSLQLTYNEQFF. DNA of the CDR3: TGCGCCAGCAGCTTGCAGCTCACATACAATGAGCAGTTCTTC.

The table lists this clonotype with a few counts. The chain has TRBV7-2 and TRBJ1-2; tentative D call: TRBD1 (5 bases). The CDR3 is made up of 15 amino acids. Looked up from germline, CDR1 is SGHTA and CDR2 is FQGNSA. V lost 1 base and J lost 4, with 13 bases in between. DNA for the CDR3: TGTGCCAGCAGCTTAGTCGGGGGAGTTGGCTATGGCTACACCTTC. Amino acid sequence: CASSLVGGVGYGYTF.

This clonotype has ten or more counts. The chain combines TRBV20-1 with TRBJ2-1, with 9 bases fitting TRBD1. The CDR3 covers 12 residues. Germline V gene sequence: CDR1 DFQATT, CDR2 SNEGSKA (reference sequence). Trimming cost V 5 bases and J 9 bases; bases outside gene matches: 5. CDR3 in amino acids: CSASGTGTEQFF. The CDR3 coding sequence is TGCAGTGCTTCCGGGACAGGGACTGAGCAGTTCTTC.

This clonotype has only a few counts. The CDR3 region is CASSADGTGYYNEQFF. In DNA, the CDR3 is TGCGCCAGCAGCGCGGACGGGACAGGGTATTACAATGAGCAGTTCTTC. This chain connects TRBV5-1 to TRBJ2-1; the match to TRBD1 covers 9 bases. The V gene end was trimmed by 4 bases and the J gene end by 4 bases; junction bases not matched to a gene: 9. The CDR3 contains 16 residues. Germline CDR1 and CDR2: SGHRS and YFSETQ.

This clonotype was seen at least ten times. This chain uses TRBV5-1 with TRBJ2-1; 7 bases agree with TRBD1. This CDR3 contains 16 residues. Germline CDR1 and CDR2: SGHRS and YFSETQ. Unmatched junction bases numbered 13, after V lost 5 bases and J lost 5 bases. CDR3 sequence: CASRNRPGGIHNEQFF. CDR3 coding DNA: TGCGCCAGCAGGAACCGACCAGGGGGTATCCACAATGAGCAGTTCTTC.

This clonotype has only a few counts. This sequence joins TRBV5-6 and TRBJ1-5; 10 nucleotides line up with TRBD1. After removal of 4 bases from V and 7 bases from J, the junction contained 8 bases not matched to a gene. Germline CDR1 reads SGHDT; CDR2 reads YYEEEE. The CDR3 extends over 15 amino acids. DNA for the CDR3: TGTGCCAGCAGCAGAAGGACAGGGGGGGTACAGCCCCAGCATTTT. Encoded protein: CASSRRTGGVQPQHF.

This clonotype was seen a handful of times. The chain carries TRBV20-1 and TRBJ1-4, with 9 bases lining up with TRBD1. The CDR3 has 15 amino acids. Germline CDR1 is DFQATT and CDR2 is SNEGSKA (reference sequence). The ends lost 5 bases at V and 10 bases at J; junction bases unmatched: 14. In DNA form, the CDR3 reads TGCAGTGCTTACCAGTCGGGACAGGGTTCGGGAAAACTGTTTTTT. Translation gives CSAYQSGQGSGKLFF.

The CDR3 DNA is TGCAGTGCGGGCAGGGGGCCCTATGGCTACACCTTC. It is translated as CSAGRGPYGYTF. The V call is TRBV20-1, the J call TRBJ1-2; TRBD1 aligns across 8 bases. This CDR3 has 12 amino acids. V lost 6 bases and J lost 4; bases outside the gene matches: 4. Germline loops: CDR1 DFQATT, CDR2 SNEGSKA (reference sequence).

This clonotype occurred many times. J is TRBJ2-1 and V is TRBV7-2, with 9 bases identical to TRBD2. CDR1 is SGHTA and CDR2 is FQGNSA in the germline V gene. The CDR3 length is 14 residues. Losses at the gene ends were 5 bases for V and 4 bases for J; bases not matched to a gene: 3. The CDR3 loop is CASSPGLAYNEQFF. The CDR3 bases are TGTGCCAGCAGCCCGGGACTAGCTTACAATGAGCAGTTCTTC.

This clonotype was seen repeatedly, ten times or more. V gene TRBV5-6 combines with J gene TRBJ1-1, with 9 bases lining up with TRBD1. The junction had 5 bases not matched to a gene; V was cut back by 3 bases and J by 5 bases. The CDR3 totals 14 residues. Per the germline V gene, CDR1 is SGHDT and CDR2 is YYEEEE. The CDR3 protein is CASSWGQGWTEAFF. CDR3 DNA sequence: TGTGCCAGCAGCTGGGGACAGGGTTGGACTGAAGCTTTCTTT.

This clonotype was counted between two and nine times. The gene calls are TRBV7-2 and TRBJ1-3; D might be TRBD1 (6 bases). CDR1 SGHTA and CDR2 FQGNSA come from the germline V gene. V lost 6 bases, J lost 2 bases, and 14 bases lay in between. This CDR3 comprises 15 residues. CDR3: CASSLTGLTGNTIYF. The DNA of the CDR3 is TGTGCCAGCAGTCTTACAGGGTTAACTGGAAACACCATATATTTT.

This chain links TRBV7-2 with TRBJ2-5; TRBD1 agrees at 7 bases. The V gene's germline CDR1 is SGHTA and CDR2 FQGNSA. CDR3 size: 13 residues. With 11 bases clipped from V and 5 bases from J, the junction kept 11 bases outside the gene matches. The CDR3 DNA is TGTGCCTCAACAGGGGCCTCGGGGGAGACCCAGTACTTC. It yields the protein CASTGASGETQYF.

A few counts support this clonotype. The chain is built from TRBV12-3 or TRBV12-4 and TRBJ1-2; weak D call: TRBD1 (5 bases). Trimming pared 3 bases from V and 0 bases from J, leaving 8 bases between. The CDR3 has 14 residues. The CDR3 nucleotides read TGTGCCAGCAGTTTTATGACAGCTAACTATGGCTACACCTTC. Amino acid sequence: CASSFMTANYGYTF.